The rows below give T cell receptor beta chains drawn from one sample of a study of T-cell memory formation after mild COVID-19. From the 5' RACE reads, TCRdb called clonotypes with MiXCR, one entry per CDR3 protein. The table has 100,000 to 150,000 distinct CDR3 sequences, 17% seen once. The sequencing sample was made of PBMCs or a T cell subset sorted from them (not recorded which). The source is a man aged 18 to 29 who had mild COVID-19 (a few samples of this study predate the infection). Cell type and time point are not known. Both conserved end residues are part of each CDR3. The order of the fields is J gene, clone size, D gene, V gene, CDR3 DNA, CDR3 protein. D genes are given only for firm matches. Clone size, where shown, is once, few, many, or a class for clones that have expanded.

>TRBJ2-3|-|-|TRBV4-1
TGCGCCAGCAGCCACCGAGACCCAGCCTTTACAGATACGCAGTATTTT
CASSHRDPAFTDTQYF
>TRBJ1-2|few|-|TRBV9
TGTGCCAGCAGCGTAGGTGGGCAGGCGACCAACTATGGCTACACCTTC
CASSVGGQATNYGYTF
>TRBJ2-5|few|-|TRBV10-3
TGTGCCATCAGCAGAACTTCCGGGGAGACCCAGTACTTC
CAISRTSGETQYF
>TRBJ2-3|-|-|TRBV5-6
TGTGCCAGCAGCACCGGACAGACCTACAGTGGCACAGATACGCAGTATTTT
CASSTGQTYSGTDTQYF
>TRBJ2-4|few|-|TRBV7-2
TGTGCCAGCAGCTTAAGTACCGGAAACAAAAACATTCAGTACTTC
CASSLSTGNKNIQYF
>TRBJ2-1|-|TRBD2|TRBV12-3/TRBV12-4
TGTGCCAGCAACAGGGGACTAGCGGGGGGGCGAGATGAGCAGTTCTTC
CASNRGLAGGRDEQFF
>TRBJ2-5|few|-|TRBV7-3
TGTGCCAGCAGCTTAAGTCGCTCAGAGACCCAGTACTTC
CASSLSRSETQYF
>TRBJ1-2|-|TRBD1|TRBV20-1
TGCAGTGCTAGGGCAGACAGGGGGGGATCCTATGGCTACACCTTC
CSARADRGGSYGYTF
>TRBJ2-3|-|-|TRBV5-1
TGCGCCAGCAGCTTGGGAAGGTCCAGGTCCGCAGATACGCAGTATTTT
CASSLGRSRSADTQYF
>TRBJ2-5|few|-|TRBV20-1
TGCAGTGCTAGTATCGGGGCGGAGACCCAGTACTTC
CSASIGAETQYF
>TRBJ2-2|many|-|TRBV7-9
TGTGCCAGCAGCTCCTACACCGGGGAGCTGTTTTTT
CASSSYTGELFF
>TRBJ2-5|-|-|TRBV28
TGTGCCAGCAGTTGGCAGGGTTCGGGGACCCAGTACTTC
CASSWQGSGTQYF
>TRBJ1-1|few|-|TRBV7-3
TGTGCCAGCAGCTTATGGCCAGGGCGAACTGAAGCTTTCTTT
CASSLWPGRTEAFF
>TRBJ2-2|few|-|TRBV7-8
TGTGCCAGCAGCTTAGTTACAGGGTACACCGGGGAGCTGTTTTTT
CASSLVTGYTGELFF
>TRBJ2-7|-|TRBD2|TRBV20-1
TGCAGTGCTGGAGGGGTGAGCGGGGTATACGAGCAGTACTTC
CSAGGVSGVYEQYF
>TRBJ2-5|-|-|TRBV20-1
TGCAGTGCTACCGTCGGGGCTAGTAAGGGGACCCAGTACTTC
CSATVGASKGTQYF
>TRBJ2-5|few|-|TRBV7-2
TGTGCCAGCAGCTTAGTCCGGCAGGGTGAGACCCAGTACTTC
CASSLVRQGETQYF
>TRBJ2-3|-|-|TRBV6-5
TGTGCCAGCACCCATACGGCTGGCTCTAGCACAGATACGCAGTATTTT
CASTHTAGSSTDTQYF
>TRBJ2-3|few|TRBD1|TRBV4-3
TGCGCCAGCAGCCATACCCGGACAGGGGGCACAGATACGCAGTATTTT
CASSHTRTGGTDTQYF
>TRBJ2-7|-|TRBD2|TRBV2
TGTGCCAGCAGTAGACTAGCGGGGGGCGCTACCAGCTCCTACGAGCAGTACTTC
CASSRLAGGATSSYEQYF
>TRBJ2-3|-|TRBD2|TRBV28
TGTGCCAGCCTTCCGGGGAGCGGGGCCCTCGGAGATACGCAGTATTTT
CASLPGSGALGDTQYF
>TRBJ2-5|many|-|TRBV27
TGTGCCAGCAGTTCCCCGGCGAGCCTAGAGACCCAGTACTTC
CASSSPASLETQYF
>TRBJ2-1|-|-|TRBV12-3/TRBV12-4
TGTGCCAGCAGTTTAGACTCAGGGGGGGGTCACTACAATGAGCAGTTCTTC
CASSLDSGGGHYNEQFF
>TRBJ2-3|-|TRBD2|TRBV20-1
TGCAGTGCTGAACCGGGACTAGCGGGGGCCCTCACAGATACGCAGTATTTT
CSAEPGLAGALTDTQYF
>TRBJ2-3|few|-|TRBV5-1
TGCGCCAGCAGCCCTCGTCCACCAACCACAGATACGCAGTATTTT
CASSPRPPTTDTQYF
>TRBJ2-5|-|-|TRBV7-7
TGTGCTAGCAGCTTAGATTCTGGGGGCGAGACCCAGTACTTC
CASSLDSGGETQYF
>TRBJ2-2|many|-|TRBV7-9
TGTGCCGCAGATTCTGAAGCCGGCTCCGGGGAGCTGTTTTTT
CAADSEAGSGELFF
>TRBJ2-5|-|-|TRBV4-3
TGCGCCAGCAGCCAATCCCCTCAGCCCCAAGAGACCCAGTACTTC
CASSQSPQPQETQYF
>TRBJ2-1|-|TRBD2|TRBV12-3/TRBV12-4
TGTGCCAGCAGTCCCCGTCTAGCGGGGGGCGCTCGGCAGTTCTTC
CASSPRLAGGARQFF
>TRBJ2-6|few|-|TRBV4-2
TGTGCCAGCAGCCCTCGTCCCAGGACGCAAAGCTCTGGGGCCAACGTCCTGACTTTC
CASSPRPRTQSSGANVLTF
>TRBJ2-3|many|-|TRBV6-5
TGTGCCAGCAGTCCTACAGCAGATACGCAGTATTTT
CASSPTADTQYF
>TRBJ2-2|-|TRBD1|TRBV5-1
TGCGCCAGCAGTGAGGGGGACAGCGGGGAGCTGTTTTTT
CASSEGDSGELFF
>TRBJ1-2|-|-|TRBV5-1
TGCGCCAGCAGCTTGGACAGTGGCTACACCTTC
CASSLDSGYTF
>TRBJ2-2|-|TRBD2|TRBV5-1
TGCGCCACTGCGACTAGCGGGGGGACCGGGGAGCTGTTTTTT
CATATSGGTGELFF
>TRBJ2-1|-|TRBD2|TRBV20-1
TGCAGTGCTTCGGGGGGGCGGCTTGTTGATGAGCAGTTCTTC
CSASGGRLVDEQFF
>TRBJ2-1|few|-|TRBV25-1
TGTGCCAGCAGTGGCGGGTTTGAGCAGTTCTTC
CASSGGFEQFF
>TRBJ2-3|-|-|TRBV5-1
TGCGCCAGCAGCTTTCTGGCCGCGACCGAGGGTACGCAGTATTTT
CASSFLAATEGTQYF
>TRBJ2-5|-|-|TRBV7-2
TGTGCCAGCAGCCCGGGATATGGGAGAGAGACCCAGTACTTC
CASSPGYGRETQYF
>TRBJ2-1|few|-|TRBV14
TGTGCCAGCAGCCCCAGCGGCAATGAGCAGTTCTTC
CASSPSGNEQFF
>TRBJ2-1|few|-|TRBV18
TGTGCCAGCTCACCGAGTCCACCTCCTTACAATGAGCAGTTCTTC
CASSPSPPPYNEQFF
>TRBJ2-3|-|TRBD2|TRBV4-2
TGTGCCAGCAGCCTGGGCCGCGGGGGGGCGGGCACAGATACGCAGTATTTT
CASSLGRGGAGTDTQYF
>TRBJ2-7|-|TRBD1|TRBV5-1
TGCGCCAGCAGCGTGGGACAGGGATCGGAAGAGCAGTACTTC
CASSVGQGSEEQYF
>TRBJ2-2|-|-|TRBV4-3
TGCGCCAGCAGCGTCGGGACATTGTACAGCACCGGGGAGCTGTTTTTT
CASSVGTLYSTGELFF
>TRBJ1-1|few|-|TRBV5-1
TGCGCCAGCAGCTCAATGGGGGCCTCGGGAAGAGCTTTCTTT
CASSSMGASGRAFF
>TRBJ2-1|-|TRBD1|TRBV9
TGTGCCAGCAGCGGGGGACAGGGTAACTACAATGAGCAGTTCTTC
CASSGGQGNYNEQFF
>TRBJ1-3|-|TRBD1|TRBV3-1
TGTGCCAGCAGCCAAGGGGGACAGCACTCTGGAAACACCATATATTTT
CASSQGGQHSGNTIYF
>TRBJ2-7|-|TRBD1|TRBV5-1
TGCGCCAGCAGCTTGCGTCGGACGGACAGGAGCTCCTACGAGCAGTACTTC
CASSLRRTDRSSYEQYF
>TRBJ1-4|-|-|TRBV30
TGTGCCTGGAACCTCAAGGGAGCGGATGAAAAACTGTTTTTT
CAWNLKGADEKLFF
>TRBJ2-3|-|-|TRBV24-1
TGTGCCACCAGTGAGTGGTCAGATACGCAGTATTTT
CATSEWSDTQYF
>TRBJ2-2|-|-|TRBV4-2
TGTGCCAGCAGCCAGCTACAGAACACCGGGGAGCTGTTTTTT
CASSQLQNTGELFF
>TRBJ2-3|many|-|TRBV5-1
TGCGCCAGCAGCTCAGAGGATACGCAGTATTTT
CASSSEDTQYF
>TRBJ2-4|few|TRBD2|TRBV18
TGTGCCAGCTCACCCACTAGCGGGGCTCTAGCCAAAAACATTCAGTACTTC
CASSPTSGALAKNIQYF
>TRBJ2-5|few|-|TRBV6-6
TGTGCCAGCAGTCCCGGGGGGAACAGGGCCCAAGAGACCCAGTACTTC
CASSPGGNRAQETQYF